The 31 T cell receptor beta chains presented below share a single source sample, sequenced in a study of T-cell reconstitution after alpha-beta-depleted transplantation in children. Unique molecular identifiers tagged the TCRbeta library. TCRdb re-analysed the PCR reads in MiXCR, keeping a single row per CDR3 protein. The data contain about 370,000 distinct CDR3 sequences, around 20% of them seen just once; the ten biggest clones take up 3.5% to 4%. The sequencing here drew on PBMCs from the stem cell graft donor, taken from the stem cell graft. The receptors derive from a human donor who donated a stem cell graft to a child with acute myeloid leukemia.

The chain couples TRBV20-1 to TRBJ2-7; D is unclear. The germline gives CDR1 DFQATT, CDR2 SNEGSKA (reference sequence). This CDR3 is 12 amino acids long. Trimming took off 0 bases at V and 2 bases at J, with 5 bases between the two ends. DNA for the CDR3: TGCAGTGCTAGAGATGTGACCTACGAGCAGTACTTC. Its protein is CSARDVTYEQYF.

The CDR3: CASSPDREIYEQYF. The CDR3, as DNA: TGTGCCAGCTCACCAGACAGGGAAATCTACGAGCAGTACTTC. The gene calls are TRBV18 and TRBJ2-7; 7 bases agree with TRBD1. CDR3 length: 14 residues. The ends lost 2 bases at V and 3 bases at J; junction bases unmatched: 4. Looked up from germline, CDR1 is KGHSH and CDR2 is LQKENI.

This clonotype has a handful of counts. The CDR3 sequence is CASSLGEGPNEQYF. The CDR3 DNA is TGCGCCAGCAGCTTGGGGGAGGGCCCTAACGAGCAGTACTTC. The V gene is TRBV5-1, the J gene TRBJ2-7; 7 bases agree with TRBD2. With V trimmed by 0 bases and J by 5 bases, 5 bases remained unmatched. Germline V gene sequence: CDR1 SGHRS, CDR2 YFSETQ. This CDR3 has 14 residues.

There are a few counts of this clonotype. The V and J genes are TRBV12-3 or TRBV12-4 and TRBJ1-1; possible D gene TRBD1, 6 bases. This CDR3 contains 15 residues. V dropped 3 bases and J dropped 3 bases, with 14 bases sitting between them. In nucleotides, the CDR3 is TGTGCCAGCAGTTTTTTCAGGGGCGGGGACACTGAAGCTTTCTTT. Protein product: CASSFFRGGDTEAFF.

This clonotype came up many times. The V call is TRBV7-3, the J call TRBJ2-3, with a weak D call TRBD2 (6 bases). This CDR3 has 15 amino acids. From germline, CDR1 is SGHTA and CDR2 FQGTGA. Trimming removed 9 bases at V and 1 base at J, with 17 bases between. CDR3 in DNA: TGTGCCAGTTCGTTTGGTGGGAGGCGCACAGATACGCAGTATTTT. Encoded protein: CASSFGGRRTDTQYF.

This clonotype was detected only a few times. The CDR3 here is CASSSGQGWNEQYF. In DNA, the CDR3 is TGTGCCAGCAGTTCGGGACAGGGGTGGAACGAGCAGTACTTC. This chain uses TRBV25-1 with TRBJ2-7; TRBD1 matches 10 bases. V trimming: 5 bases; J trimming: 5 bases; junction bases outside the gene matches: 6. Germline V gene data show CDR1 as MGHDK and CDR2 as SYGVNS. The CDR3 totals 14 residues.

This clonotype appeared many times. The J gene is TRBJ2-7, the V gene TRBV12-3 or TRBV12-4; tentative D call: TRBD1 (5 bases). CDR3 length equals 12 residues. The V end lost 5 bases, the J end lost 6 bases, and 11 bases lay between the germline ends. Here the CDR3 DNA reads TGTGCCAGCAGTCTCAGGGATTTCGAGCAGTACTTC. Protein: CASSLRDFEQYF.

This sequence joins TRBV12-3 or TRBV12-4 and TRBJ2-4; no firm D call. The CDR3 is made up of 13 amino acids. The V end lost 5 bases, the J end lost 7 bases, and 12 bases lay between the germline ends. The CDR3 is CASSTDQINIQYF. CDR3 coding DNA: TGTGCCAGCAGTACGGACCAGATCAACATTCAGTACTTC.

V is TRBV7-2 and J is TRBJ2-1; 14 bases map to TRBD2. The CDR3 totals 14 residues. With V trimmed by 7 bases and J by 9 bases, 5 bases remained unmatched. Germline CDR1 is SGHTA and CDR2 is FQGNSA. Here the CDR3 DNA reads TGTGCCAGCAACATGGGACTAGCGGGAGTTGAGCAGTTCTTC. It encodes CASNMGLAGVEQFF.

V and J are TRBV24-1 and TRBJ2-1, with TRBD2 matching 8 bases. V was pared by 3 bases and J by 4 bases, with 7 bases of the junction left unmatched. There are 16 residues in the CDR3. The V gene's germline CDR1 is KGHDR and CDR2 SFDVKD. DNA of the CDR3: TGTGCCACCAGTGATACAACTAGCGGAACGTACAATGAGCAGTTCTTC. This gives the protein CATSDTTSGTYNEQFF.

This clonotype has a count of ten or more. CDR3 amino acids: CAISHGSSGNTIYF. CDR3 DNA sequence: TGTGCCATCAGCCATGGGAGCTCTGGAAACACCATATATTTT. The V and J genes are TRBV10-3 and TRBJ1-3; D unclear. The V end was cut by 6 bases, the J end by 0 bases, with 9 bases between. Per germline, CDR1 ENHRY and CDR2 SYGVKD. This CDR3 region has 14 residues.

This clonotype was found many times. The chain has TRBV24-1 and TRBJ2-3; D possibly corresponds to TRBD2 (6 bases). CDR3 length: 18 residues. The V gene lost 1 base and the J gene lost 6 bases, with 22 bases spanning the gap. Per the germline V gene, CDR1 is KGHDR and CDR2 is SFDVKD. CDR3 amino acids: CATSDFGRFGLFTDTQYF. The DNA of the CDR3 is TGTGCCACCAGTGATTTTGGCCGTTTCGGACTATTCACGGATACGCAGTATTTT.

This clonotype came up many times. The chain is built from TRBV20-1 and TRBJ1-1; perhaps TRBD1 as D (6 bases). CDR3 length: 14 residues. Trimming took off 0 bases at V and 4 bases at J, with 12 bases between the two ends. CDR1 DFQATT and CDR2 SNEGSKA come from the germline V gene (reference sequence). CDR3 nucleotides: TGCAGTGCTAGAGAGGGGGGCCCGAGCACTGAAGCTTTCTTT. Its translation: CSAREGGPSTEAFF.

The chain joins TRBV7-9 to TRBJ2-7; 10 positions agree with TRBD1. CDR3 size: 15 residues. V shed 2 bases, J shed 1 base, and the junction held 2 bases outside the gene matches. The V gene's germline CDR1 is SEHNR and CDR2 FQNEAQ (reference sequence). The CDR3 DNA is TGTGCCAGCAGCTTATGGACAGGGGGGTCCTACGAGCAGTACTTC. This translates into CASSLWTGGSYEQYF.

The chain is built from TRBV3-1 and TRBJ1-1, with D perhaps TRBD1 (6 bases). CDR1 LGHDT and CDR2 YNNKEL come from the germline V gene (reference sequence). This CDR3 comprises 15 residues. V lost 4 bases, J lost 0 bases, and 12 bases lay in between. CDR3 sequence: CASSPNTGMNTEAFF. The DNA of the CDR3 is TGTGCCAGCAGCCCTAACACAGGGATGAACACTGAAGCTTTCTTT. The full variable domain, rest sourced from reference TRBV3-1 and TRBJ1-1, is DTAVSQTPKYLVTQMGNDKSIKCEQNLGHDTMYWYKQDSKKFLKIMFSYNNKELIINETVPNRFSPKSPDKAHLNLHINSLELGDSAVYFCASSPNTGMNTEAFFGQGTRLTVV.

This clonotype was seen many times. This chain joins TRBV6-5 and TRBJ2-1; D is unresolved. The germline gives CDR1 MNHEY, CDR2 SVGAGI. The V end was cut by 0 bases, the J end by 5 bases, with 5 bases between. The CDR3 length is 13 residues. As DNA, the CDR3 is TGTGCCAGCAGTTACTCGGGCGACAATGAGCAGTTCTTC. Its translation: CASSYSGDNEQFF.

The chain has TRBV20-1 and TRBJ2-7; 9 nucleotides align to TRBD1. The CDR3 is made up of 14 amino acids. Unmatched junction bases numbered 6, after V lost 3 bases and J lost 3 bases. Looked up from germline, CDR1 is DFQATT and CDR2 is SNEGSKA (reference sequence). CDR3 nucleotides: TGCAGTGCTAGGGCCGGGACAGGGATCTACGAGCAGTACTTC. It specifies CSARAGTGIYEQYF.

The genes are TRBV12-3 or TRBV12-4 and TRBJ2-3; TRBD2 might be the D (5 bases). V gave up 10 bases and J gave up 3 bases, with 8 bases separating them. This CDR3 spans 11 amino acids. The CDR3 sequence: CATRRTDTQYF. CDR3 nucleotides: TGTGCCACCAGGAGGACAGATACGCAGTATTTT.

The chain uses TRBV20-1 and TRBJ2-3; D ambiguous. The germline V and J ends were trimmed by 5 bases and 2 bases, with 11 bases remaining between them. The CDR3 spans 13 residues. Germline V gene data show CDR1 as DFQATT and CDR2 as SNEGSKA (reference sequence). CDR3: CSALHNTTDTQYF. The CDR3 DNA sequence: TGCAGTGCTCTCCATAATACCACAGATACGCAGTATTTT.

This clonotype was recorded a few times. The genes are TRBV6-5 and TRBJ2-7; 7 bases match TRBD2. With V trimmed by 0 bases and J by 2 bases, 7 bases remained unmatched. The CDR3 sequence is 16 residues long. Germline assignment: CDR1 MNHEY and CDR2 SVGAGI. CDR3 DNA sequence: TGTGCCAGCAGTTACTCAGCTGGCCGGGGGGCCTACGAGCAGTACTTC. Amino acids: CASSYSAGRGAYEQYF.

This clonotype has at least ten counts. The chain is built from TRBV20-1 and TRBJ1-2; D unclear. The length of the CDR3 is 11 residues. The V and J ends lost 1 base and 6 bases respectively, with 6 bases between them. Per germline, CDR1 DFQATT and CDR2 SNEGSKA (reference sequence). The CDR3 reads CSARVANGYTF. CDR3 DNA: TGCAGTGCTAGAGTCGCGAATGGCTACACCTTC.

This clonotype was seen more than once but under ten times. This sequence joins TRBV6-1 and TRBJ2-2; 11 positions match TRBD1. V lost 7 bases and J lost 8; bases outside the gene matches: 9. There are 15 residues in the CDR3. Germline values: CDR1 MNHNS, CDR2 SASEGT. CDR3 bases: TGTGCCAGCACTAAAACCGGGACAGGGGGTGGGGAGCTGTTTTTT. As protein: CASTKTGTGGGELFF.

In this sample, this clonotype turned up many times. V and J are TRBV20-1 and TRBJ2-5, with D unclear. V was clipped by 1 base and J by 3 bases, with 9 bases between them. Germline V lookup: CDR1 DFQATT, CDR2 SNEGSKA (reference sequence). The CDR3 is 13 amino acids. For the CDR3, the DNA is TGCAGTGCTAGAGGCGCCAGCGAAGAGACCCAGTACTTC. It translates to CSARGASEETQYF.

V usage is TRBV11-3 and J usage is TRBJ2-1; D uncertain. Germline lookup yields CDR1 SGHNT and CDR2 YENEEA. Trimming took off 1 base at V and 5 bases at J, with 12 bases between the two ends. This CDR3 contains 15 residues. The CDR3 bases are TGTGCCAGCAGCTTAGTCGGCCTAGACAACAATGAGCAGTTCTTC. This sequence encodes CASSLVGLDNNEQFF.

The chain employs TRBV20-1 and TRBJ2-5, with 8 bases that match TRBD1. J lost 3 bases, V lost 6 bases, and 9 bases had no gene match. The V gene's germline CDR1 is DFQATT and CDR2 SNEGSKA (reference sequence). CDR3 length equals 14 residues. In DNA, the CDR3 is TGCAGTGCAATTAGGACAGGGCAAAAAGAGACCCAGTACTTC. It codes for CSAIRTGQKETQYF.

This chain joins TRBV11-3 and TRBJ2-1; D remains unclear. Germline V gene data show CDR1 as SGHNT and CDR2 as YENEEA. The CDR3 contains 16 residues. V was cut by 0 bases and J by 4 bases, with 13 bases left in between. In nucleotides, the CDR3 is TGTGCCAGCAGCTTAGAGGCTCCAATTAGGTACAATGAGCAGTTCTTC. Translating it yields CASSLEAPIRYNEQFF.

The CDR3 protein is CASSQTYRDKEYNEQFF. The CDR3 coding sequence is TGCGCCAGCAGCCAAACGTACCGGGACAAAGAATACAATGAGCAGTTCTTC. The chain couples TRBV4-1 to TRBJ2-1, with D maybe TRBD1 (6 bases). Per the germline V gene, CDR1 is MGHRA and CDR2 is YSYEKL. The CDR3 consists of 17 residues. V lost 2 bases and J lost 4, with 18 bases in between.

A few counts support this clonotype. The chain employs TRBV5-1 and TRBJ2-5; D remains ambiguous. Germline CDR1 SGHRS, CDR2 YFSETQ. The CDR3 totals 13 residues. Trimming removed 2 bases at V and 4 bases at J, with 9 bases between. DNA for the CDR3: TGCGCCAGCAGCTTTTTTCCTGGAGAGACCCAGTACTTC. Translating it yields CASSFFPGETQYF.

This clonotype was observed many times. The genes are TRBV20-1 and TRBJ2-1; the match to TRBD2 covers 11 bases. Germline CDR1 reads DFQATT; CDR2 reads SNEGSKA (reference sequence). The CDR3 has 14 residues. The V and J ends lost 6 bases and 9 bases, in that order; junction bases with no gene match: 10. This CDR3 reads CSANLAGGPGEQFF. DNA of the CDR3: TGCAGTGCGAACTTAGCGGGAGGGCCCGGTGAGCAGTTCTTC.

This clonotype was counted a few times. This chain links TRBV24-1 with TRBJ2-1; no clear D gene. Trimming cost V 4 bases and J 6 bases, with 6 bases left between them. Germline-derived CDR1 and CDR2 are KGHDR and SFDVKD. CDR3 length: 12 residues. CDR3 loop: CATSDSSNEQFF. The CDR3 DNA reads TGTGCCACCAGTGACAGTTCCAATGAGCAGTTCTTC.

This clonotype was recorded a few times. The chain is built from TRBV20-1 and TRBJ2-4, with 7 nucleotides matching TRBD1. The CDR3 contains 15 residues. V gave up 3 bases and J gave up 12 bases; unmatched junction bases: 17. Germline V CDR1 and CDR2: DFQATT, SNEGSKA (reference sequence). The CDR3 reads CSARDRSTATPPQYF. The CDR3 DNA is TGCAGTGCTAGGGACAGGTCTACCGCGACCCCCCCTCAGTACTTC.